This T cell receptor beta chain stems from a study of CD8 T cells in Susac syndrome. The V and J ends lost 1 base and 7 bases, in that order; junction bases with no gene match: 6. CDR3 length: 15 amino acids. Germline CDR1 reads LNHDA; CDR2 reads SQIVND (reference sequence). Sequencing of TCR beta drew on CD8+ and CD4+ T cells from blood. Reverse transcription of about 0.5 to 1 ug RNA was performed with random hexamers. Amplification of TCR beta CDR3 spanned 54 Vbeta and 13 Jbeta via immunoSEQ multiplex PCR. Via MiXCR, TCRdb re-called the immunoSEQ multiplex PCR reads, giving one row per CDR3 protein. The sample has roughly 400,000 distinct CDR3 sequences, 85% seen once.

This receptor was obtained from a human donor with multiple sclerosis. The V and J genes are TRBV19 and TRBJ2-1; 8 bases map to TRBD2. Source material: CD8+ T cells from PBMCs. In DNA form, the CDR3 reads TGTGCCAGTAGTATAGCGGGGGGGCCTGGTAATGAGCAGTTCTTC. As protein: CASSIAGGPGNEQFF.